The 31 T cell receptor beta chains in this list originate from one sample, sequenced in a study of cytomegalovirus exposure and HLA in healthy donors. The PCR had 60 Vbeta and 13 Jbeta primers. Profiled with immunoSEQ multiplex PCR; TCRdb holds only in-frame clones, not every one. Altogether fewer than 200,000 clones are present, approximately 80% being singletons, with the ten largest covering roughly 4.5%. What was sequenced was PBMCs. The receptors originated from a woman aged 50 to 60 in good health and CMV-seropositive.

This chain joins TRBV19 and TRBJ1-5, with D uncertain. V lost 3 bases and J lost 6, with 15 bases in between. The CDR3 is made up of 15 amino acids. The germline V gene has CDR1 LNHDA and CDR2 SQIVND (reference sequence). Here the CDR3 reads CASSIPTPRSQPQHF. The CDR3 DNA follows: TGTGCCAGTAGTATCCCCACCCCCCGCAGTCAGCCCCAGCATTTT.

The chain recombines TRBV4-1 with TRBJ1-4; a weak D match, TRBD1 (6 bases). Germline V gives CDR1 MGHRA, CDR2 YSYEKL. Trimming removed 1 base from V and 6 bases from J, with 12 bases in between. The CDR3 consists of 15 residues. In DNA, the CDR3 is TGCGCCAGCAGCCAAGTAGGGGGGGTTTATGAAAAACTGTTTTTT. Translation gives CASSQVGGVYEKLFF.

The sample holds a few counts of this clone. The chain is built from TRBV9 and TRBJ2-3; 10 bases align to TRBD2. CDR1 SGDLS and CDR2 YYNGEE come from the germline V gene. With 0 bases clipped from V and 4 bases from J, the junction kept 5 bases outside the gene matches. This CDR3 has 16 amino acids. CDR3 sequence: CASSVAAGGRADTQYF. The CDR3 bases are TGTGCCAGCAGCGTAGCAGCGGGGGGGCGTGCAGATACGCAGTATTTT.

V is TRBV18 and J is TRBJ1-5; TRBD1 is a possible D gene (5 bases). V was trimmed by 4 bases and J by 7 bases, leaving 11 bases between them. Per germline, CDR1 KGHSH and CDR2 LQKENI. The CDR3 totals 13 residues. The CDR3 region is CASSLSDRQPQHF. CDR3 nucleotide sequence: TGTGCCAGCTCACTATCTGACAGACAGCCCCAGCATTTT.

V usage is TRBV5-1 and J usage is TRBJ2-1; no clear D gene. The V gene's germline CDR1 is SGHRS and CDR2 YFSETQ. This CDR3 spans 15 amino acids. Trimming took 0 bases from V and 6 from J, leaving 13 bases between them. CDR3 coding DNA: TGCGCCAGCAGCTTGGCGACTCCACCGGCCAATGAGCAGTTCTTC. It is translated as CASSLATPPANEQFF.

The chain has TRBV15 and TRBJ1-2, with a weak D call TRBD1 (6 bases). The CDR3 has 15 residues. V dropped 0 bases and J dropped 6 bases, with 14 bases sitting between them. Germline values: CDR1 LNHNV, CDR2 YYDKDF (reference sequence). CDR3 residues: CATSRDLEQGHGYTF. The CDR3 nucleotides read TGTGCCACCAGCAGAGACCTAGAACAGGGACATGGCTACACCTTC.

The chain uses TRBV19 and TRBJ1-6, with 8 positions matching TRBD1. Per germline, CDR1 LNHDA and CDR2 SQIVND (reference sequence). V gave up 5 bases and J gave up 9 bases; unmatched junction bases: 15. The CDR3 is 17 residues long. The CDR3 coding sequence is TGTGCCAGTAGTCCCAATCCGACAGGGGCCCTTGGTTCACCCCTCCACTTT. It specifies CASSPNPTGALGSPLHF.

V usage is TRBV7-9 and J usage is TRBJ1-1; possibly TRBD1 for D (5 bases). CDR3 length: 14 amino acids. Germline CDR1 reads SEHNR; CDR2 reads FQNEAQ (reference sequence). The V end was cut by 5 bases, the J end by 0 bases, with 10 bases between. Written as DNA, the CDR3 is TGTGCCAGCAGCCCCCGACAGATGAACACTGAAGCTTTCTTT. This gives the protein CASSPRQMNTEAFF.

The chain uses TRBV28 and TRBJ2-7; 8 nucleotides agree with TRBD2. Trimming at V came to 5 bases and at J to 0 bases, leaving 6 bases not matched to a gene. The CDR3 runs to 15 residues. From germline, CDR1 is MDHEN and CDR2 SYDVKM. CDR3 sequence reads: CASSPSRGGSYEQYF. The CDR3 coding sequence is TGTGCCAGCAGTCCCAGCCGGGGGGGCTCCTACGAGCAGTACTTC. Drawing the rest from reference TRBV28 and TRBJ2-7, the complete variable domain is DVKVTQSSRYLVKRTGEKVFLECVQDMDHENMFWYRQDPGLGLRLIYFSYDVKMKEKGDIPEGYSVSREKKERFSLILESASTNQTSMYLCASSPSRGGSYEQYFGPGTRLTVT.

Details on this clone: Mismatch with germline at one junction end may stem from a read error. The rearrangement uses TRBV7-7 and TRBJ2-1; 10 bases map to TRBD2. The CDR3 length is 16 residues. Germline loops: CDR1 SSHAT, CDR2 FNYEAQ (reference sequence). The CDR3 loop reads CASSLDLASGRNEQFF. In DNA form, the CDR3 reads TGTGCTAGCAGCTTAGATTTGGCTAGCGGGAGAAATGAGCAGTTCTTC.

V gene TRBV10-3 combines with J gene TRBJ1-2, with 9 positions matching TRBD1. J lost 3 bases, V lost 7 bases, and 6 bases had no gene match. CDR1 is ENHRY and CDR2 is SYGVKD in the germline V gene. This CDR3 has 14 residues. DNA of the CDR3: TGTGCCATCACGAACAGGGGGCAGGACTATGGCTACACCTTC. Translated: CAITNRGQDYGYTF.

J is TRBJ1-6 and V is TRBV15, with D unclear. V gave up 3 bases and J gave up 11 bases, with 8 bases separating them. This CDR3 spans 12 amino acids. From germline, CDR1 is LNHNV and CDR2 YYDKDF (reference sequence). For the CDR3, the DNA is TGTGCCACCAGCAGCCAGTGGCCACCCCTCCACTTT. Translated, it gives CATSSQWPPLHF.

CDR3 amino acids: CASSLEGVNSPLHF. In DNA, the CDR3 is TGTGCCAGCAGCTTAGAGGGGGTGAATTCACCCCTCCACTTT. The chain couples TRBV7-9 to TRBJ1-6; tentative D call: TRBD1 (6 bases). This CDR3 spans 14 amino acids. Germline V lookup: CDR1 SEHNR, CDR2 FQNEAQ (reference sequence). V was shortened by 1 base and J by 7 bases, with 8 bases between the two germline ends.

CDR3 sequence: CASSNREKTSNQPQHF. In DNA, the CDR3 is TGTGCCAGCAGTAACAGGGAAAAGACTAGCAATCAGCCCCAGCATTTT. This chain links TRBV6-4 with TRBJ1-5; a possible D gene is TRBD1 (6 bases). The V and J ends lost 5 bases and 0 bases respectively, with 14 bases between them. This CDR3 has 16 amino acids. Germline values: CDR1 MRHNA, CDR2 SNTAGT.

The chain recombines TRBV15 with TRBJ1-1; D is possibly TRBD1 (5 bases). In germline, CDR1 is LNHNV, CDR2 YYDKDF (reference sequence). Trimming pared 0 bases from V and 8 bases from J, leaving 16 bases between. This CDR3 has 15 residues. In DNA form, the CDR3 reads TGTGCCACCAGCAGAGATCCGGGGGGACTATTCGAAGCTTTCTTT. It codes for CATSRDPGGLFEAFF.

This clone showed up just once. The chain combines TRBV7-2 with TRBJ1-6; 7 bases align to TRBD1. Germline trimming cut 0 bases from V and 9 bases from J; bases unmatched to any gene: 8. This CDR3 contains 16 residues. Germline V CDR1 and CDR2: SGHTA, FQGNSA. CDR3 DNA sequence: TGTGCCAGCAGCTTAGCCGTAGGGGGCGCGGGTTCACCCCTCCACTTT. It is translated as CASSLAVGGAGSPLHF.

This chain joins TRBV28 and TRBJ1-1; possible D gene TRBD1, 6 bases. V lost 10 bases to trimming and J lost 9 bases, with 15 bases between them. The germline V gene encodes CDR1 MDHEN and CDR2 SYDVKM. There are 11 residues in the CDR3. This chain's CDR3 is CATSGQIKAFF. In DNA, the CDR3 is TGTGCCACCTCTGGACAGATAAAAGCTTTCTTT.

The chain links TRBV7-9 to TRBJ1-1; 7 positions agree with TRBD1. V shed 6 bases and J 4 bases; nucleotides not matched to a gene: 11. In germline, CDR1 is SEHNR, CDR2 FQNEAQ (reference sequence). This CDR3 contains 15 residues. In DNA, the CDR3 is TGTGCCAGCAGTTTTCCCTTCACAGGGGTCACTGAAGCTTTCTTT. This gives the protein CASSFPFTGVTEAFF.

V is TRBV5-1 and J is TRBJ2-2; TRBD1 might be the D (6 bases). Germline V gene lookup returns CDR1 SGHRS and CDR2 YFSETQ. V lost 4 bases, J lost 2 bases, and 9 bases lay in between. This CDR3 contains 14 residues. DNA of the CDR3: TGCGCCAGCAGCCCAGGGGTAAACACCGGGGAGCTGTTTTTT. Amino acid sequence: CASSPGVNTGELFF.

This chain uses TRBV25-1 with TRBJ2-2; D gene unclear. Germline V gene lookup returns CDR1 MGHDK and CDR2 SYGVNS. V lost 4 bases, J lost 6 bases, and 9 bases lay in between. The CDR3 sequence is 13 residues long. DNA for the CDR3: TGTGCCAGCAGTGCCAGTATCGCCGGGGAGCTGTTTTTT. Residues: CASSASIAGELFF.

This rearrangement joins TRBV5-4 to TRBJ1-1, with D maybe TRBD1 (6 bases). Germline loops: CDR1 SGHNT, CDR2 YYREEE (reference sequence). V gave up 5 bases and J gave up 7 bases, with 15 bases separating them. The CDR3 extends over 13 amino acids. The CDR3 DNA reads TGTGCCAGCAGATCCCCCACAGGGATTGAAGCTTTCTTT. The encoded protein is CASRSPTGIEAFF.

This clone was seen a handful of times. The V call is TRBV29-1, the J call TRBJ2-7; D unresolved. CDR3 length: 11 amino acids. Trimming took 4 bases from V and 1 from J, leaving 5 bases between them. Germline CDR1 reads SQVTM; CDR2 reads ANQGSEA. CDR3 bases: TGCAGCGTTGTACAGTCCTACGAGCAGTACTTC. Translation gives CSVVQSYEQYF.

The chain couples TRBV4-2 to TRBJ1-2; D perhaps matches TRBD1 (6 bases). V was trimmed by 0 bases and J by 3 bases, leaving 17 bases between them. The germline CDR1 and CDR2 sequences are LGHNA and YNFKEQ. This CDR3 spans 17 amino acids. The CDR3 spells CASSQEISRGGDYGYTF. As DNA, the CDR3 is TGTGCCAGCAGCCAAGAAATCTCCAGGGGCGGTGACTATGGCTACACCTTC.

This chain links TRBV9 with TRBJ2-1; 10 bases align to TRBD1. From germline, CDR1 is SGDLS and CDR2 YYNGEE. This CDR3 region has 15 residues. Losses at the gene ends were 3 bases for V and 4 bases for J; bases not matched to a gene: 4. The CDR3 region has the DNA TGTGCCAGCAGCGGGGGGACAGGGGCGTACAATGAGCAGTTCTTC. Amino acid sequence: CASSGGTGAYNEQFF. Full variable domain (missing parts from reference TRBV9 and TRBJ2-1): DSGVTQTPKHLITATGQRVTLRCSPRSGDLSVYWYQQSLDQGLQFLIQYYNGEERAKGNILERFSAQQFPDLHSELNLSSLELGDSALYFCASSGGTGAYNEQFFGPGTRLTVL.

For the CDR3, the DNA is TGTGCCAGCAGCTTCACCAGGGGGGCAGATACGCAGTATTTT. Translated, it gives CASSFTRGADTQYF. This sequence joins TRBV11-2 and TRBJ2-3; D may be TRBD1 (7 bases). Trimming shortened V by 3 bases and J by 4 bases, and 11 bases separated the two germline ends. Germline V lookup: CDR1 SGHAT, CDR2 FQNNGV. The CDR3 sequence is 14 residues long.

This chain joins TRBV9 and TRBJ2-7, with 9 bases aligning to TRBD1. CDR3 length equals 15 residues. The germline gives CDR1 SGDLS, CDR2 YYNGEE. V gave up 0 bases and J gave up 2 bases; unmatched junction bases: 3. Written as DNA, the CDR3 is TGTGCCAGCAGCGTAGGACAGGGGGGAACCTACGAGCAGTACTTC. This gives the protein CASSVGQGGTYEQYF.

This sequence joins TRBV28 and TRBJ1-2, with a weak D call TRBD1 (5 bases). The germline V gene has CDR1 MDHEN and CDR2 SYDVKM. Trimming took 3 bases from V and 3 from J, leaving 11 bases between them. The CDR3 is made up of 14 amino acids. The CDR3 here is CASSLGGAHYGYTF. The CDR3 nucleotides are TGTGCCAGCAGTTTGGGAGGGGCTCACTATGGCTACACCTTC.

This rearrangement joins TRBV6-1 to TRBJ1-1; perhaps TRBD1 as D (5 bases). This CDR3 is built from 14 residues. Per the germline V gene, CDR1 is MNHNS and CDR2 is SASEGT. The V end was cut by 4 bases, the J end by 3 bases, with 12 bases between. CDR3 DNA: TGTGCCAGCAGTGGAGGCAGGGTGTACACTGAAGCTTTCTTT. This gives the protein CASSGGRVYTEAFF.

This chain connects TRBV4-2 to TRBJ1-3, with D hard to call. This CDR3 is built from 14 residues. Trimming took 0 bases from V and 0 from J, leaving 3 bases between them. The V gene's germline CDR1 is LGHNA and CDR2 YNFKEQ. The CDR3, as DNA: TGTGCCAGCAGCCAAGACAGCTCTGGAAACACCATATATTTT. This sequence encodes CASSQDSSGNTIYF.

For the CDR3, the DNA is TGTGCCAGCAGCCCCCTCGGGGGAGAAGCTTTCTTT. This sequence encodes CASSPLGGEAFF. This chain links TRBV28 with TRBJ1-1, with D perhaps TRBD1 (5 bases). The CDR3 sequence is 12 residues long. Germline CDR1 and CDR2: MDHEN and SYDVKM. Trimming took 6 bases from V and 8 from J, leaving 13 bases between them.

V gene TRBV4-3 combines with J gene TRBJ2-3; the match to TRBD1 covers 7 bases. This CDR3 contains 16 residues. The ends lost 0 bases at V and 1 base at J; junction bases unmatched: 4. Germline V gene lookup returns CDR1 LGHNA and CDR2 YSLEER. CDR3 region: CASSQEGTARTDTQYF. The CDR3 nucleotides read TGCGCCAGCAGCCAAGAGGGGACAGCCCGCACAGATACGCAGTATTTT.